A selection of T cell receptor beta chains follows, all from one sample in a study of T-cell reconstitution after alpha-beta-depleted transplantation in children. TCRdb called the PCR reads again in MiXCR, with one record for every CDR3 protein. The table has hundreds of thousands of distinct CDR3 sequences, approximately 15% seen once. Specimen: PBMCs, mostly from graft donor cells, collected 360 days after TCRalphabeta/CD19-depleted stem cell transplant. The receptors shown here come from a male patient aged 10 to 17 who had a stem cell transplant for acute lymphoblastic leukemia, so the T cells may come from the graft donor. CDR3s include the opening cysteine and the closing phenylalanine or tryptophan. The order of the fields is V gene, clone size, D gene, J gene, CDR3 protein, CDR3 DNA. The D gene is left open where the match is weak. The listing skips clone size in some rows; elsewhere it reads once, few, many or a size class.

v_gene: TRBV7-9; abundance: -; d_gene: TRBD2; j_gene: TRBJ2-1; CDR3aa: CASSDTSGSSYNEQFF; CDR3nt: TGTGCCAGCAGCGATACTAGCGGGAGCTCCTACAATGAGCAGTTCTTC
v_gene: TRBV9; abundance: few; d_gene: TRBD2; j_gene: TRBJ2-7; CDR3aa: CASSPLGVAGTSRAEQYF; CDR3nt: TGTGCCAGCAGCCCCCTGGGGGTAGCGGGGACCTCCAGGGCCGAGCAGTACTTC
v_gene: TRBV5-1; abundance: -; d_gene: -; j_gene: TRBJ2-1; CDR3aa: CASSLGRTRQFF; CDR3nt: TGCGCCAGCAGCCTGGGCAGGACTCGGCAGTTCTTC
v_gene: TRBV5-1; abundance: few; d_gene: TRBD2; j_gene: TRBJ2-5; CDR3aa: CASSLPGTSGRIQETQYF; CDR3nt: TGCGCCAGCAGCCTACCGGGGACTAGCGGGAGAATCCAAGAGACCCAGTACTTC
v_gene: TRBV7-6; abundance: few; d_gene: TRBD1; j_gene: TRBJ2-3; CDR3aa: CASRGTGADTQYF; CDR3nt: TGTGCCAGCAGAGGGACAGGTGCAGATACGCAGTATTTT
v_gene: TRBV12-3/TRBV12-4; abundance: few; d_gene: -; j_gene: TRBJ2-1; CDR3aa: CASSLGPLAHNEQFF; CDR3nt: TGTGCCAGCAGTCTCGGCCCTCTAGCGCACAATGAGCAGTTCTTC
v_gene: TRBV29-1; abundance: -; d_gene: TRBD1; j_gene: TRBJ2-1; CDR3aa: CSVVGTGTYNEQFF; CDR3nt: TGCAGCGTTGTGGGGACAGGGACCTACAATGAGCAGTTCTTC
v_gene: TRBV7-6; abundance: -; d_gene: TRBD2; j_gene: TRBJ2-1; CDR3aa: CASSLGTSGRGLSSYNEQFF; CDR3nt: TGTGCCAGCAGCTTAGGGACTAGCGGGAGGGGCCTAAGCTCCTACAATGAGCAGTTCTTC
v_gene: TRBV7-9; abundance: few; d_gene: TRBD2; j_gene: TRBJ2-7; CDR3aa: CASNPDAGVFNEQYF; CDR3nt: TGTGCCAGCAACCCTGATGCGGGAGTATTTAACGAGCAGTACTTC
v_gene: TRBV6-6; abundance: -; d_gene: -; j_gene: TRBJ2-1; CDR3aa: CASLEGSGNEQFF; CDR3nt: TGTGCCAGCTTGGAGGGCTCCGGCAATGAGCAGTTCTTC
v_gene: TRBV20-1; abundance: -; d_gene: -; j_gene: TRBJ1-1; CDR3aa: CSASKGHTEAFF; CDR3nt: TGCAGTGCTAGCAAGGGCCACACTGAAGCTTTCTTT
v_gene: TRBV7-2; abundance: -; d_gene: TRBD1; j_gene: TRBJ1-5; CDR3aa: CASSFRTGYQPQHF; CDR3nt: TGTGCCAGCAGCTTCAGGACAGGATATCAGCCCCAGCATTTT
v_gene: TRBV12-3/TRBV12-4; abundance: few; d_gene: -; j_gene: TRBJ1-4; CDR3aa: CASSPRRAKLFF; CDR3nt: TGTGCCAGTTCCCCCCGGAGGGCTAAACTGTTTTTT
v_gene: TRBV30; abundance: once; d_gene: TRBD2; j_gene: TRBJ2-3; CDR3aa: CAPFLPGGADTQYF; CDR3nt: TGTGCCCCCTTTCTGCCGGGAGGCGCAGATACGCAGTATTTT
v_gene: TRBV4-2; abundance: -; d_gene: TRBD2; j_gene: TRBJ2-1; CDR3aa: CASSQEGLANSYNEQFF; CDR3nt: TGTGCCAGCAGCCAAGAGGGACTAGCGAACTCCTACAATGAGCAGTTCTTC
v_gene: TRBV4-1; abundance: few; d_gene: -; j_gene: TRBJ2-2; CDR3aa: CASSPLRGTMRTGELFF; CDR3nt: TGCGCCAGCAGCCCACTCCGTGGGACAATGCGTACCGGGGAGCTGTTTTTT
v_gene: TRBV7-2; abundance: -; d_gene: -; j_gene: TRBJ1-2; CDR3aa: CASSPEGQANYGYTF; CDR3nt: TGTGCCAGCAGCCCAGAAGGGCAGGCCAACTATGGCTACACCTTC
v_gene: TRBV15; abundance: few; d_gene: -; j_gene: TRBJ2-7; CDR3aa: CATSREQGTSYEQYF; CDR3nt: TGTGCCACCAGCAGAGAGCAGGGAACCTCCTACGAGCAGTACTTC
v_gene: TRBV11-2; abundance: -; d_gene: TRBD2; j_gene: TRBJ2-7; CDR3aa: CASSSPMGREPYEQYF; CDR3nt: TGTGCCAGCAGCTCCCCGATGGGGCGGGAGCCCTACGAGCAGTACTTC
v_gene: TRBV21-1; abundance: few; d_gene: -; j_gene: TRBJ2-3; CDR3aa: CASSKAGSLAVPDTQYF; CDR3nt: TGTGCCAGCAGCAAAGCCGGGTCACTAGCGGTTCCCGATACGCAGTATTTT
v_gene: TRBV12-3/TRBV12-4; abundance: -; d_gene: -; j_gene: TRBJ2-7; CDR3aa: CASSFSDRSRYEQYF; CDR3nt: TGTGCCAGCAGTTTTTCGGACAGAAGCCGCTACGAGCAGTACTTC
v_gene: TRBV9; abundance: -; d_gene: -; j_gene: TRBJ1-1; CDR3aa: CASSVGSGPGHTEAFF; CDR3nt: TGTGCCAGCAGCGTAGGATCGGGGCCCGGGCACACTGAAGCTTTCTTT
v_gene: TRBV6-1; abundance: -; d_gene: -; j_gene: TRBJ2-3; CDR3aa: CASRVRVDTDTQYF; CDR3nt: TGTGCCAGCAGGGTCAGGGTGGACACCGATACGCAGTATTTT
v_gene: TRBV21-1; abundance: many; d_gene: -; j_gene: TRBJ2-5; CDR3aa: CASSKAAGYETQYF; CDR3nt: TGTGCCAGCAGCAAAGCGGCGGGGTACGAGACCCAGTACTTC
v_gene: TRBV3-1; abundance: few; d_gene: TRBD1; j_gene: TRBJ1-1; CDR3aa: CASSSRGQGARKAFF; CDR3nt: TGTGCCAGCAGCAGCCGGGGACAGGGGGCGCGTAAAGCTTTCTTT
v_gene: TRBV4-2; abundance: -; d_gene: TRBD2; j_gene: TRBJ2-1; CDR3aa: CAISPNPSGGGNEQFF; CDR3nt: TGTGCCATCAGCCCGAACCCGTCGGGGGGAGGGAATGAGCAGTTCTTC
v_gene: TRBV29-1; abundance: few; d_gene: -; j_gene: TRBJ1-1; CDR3aa: CSVPPATEAFF; CDR3nt: TGCAGCGTTCCCCCAGCCACTGAAGCTTTCTTT
v_gene: TRBV27; abundance: -; d_gene: -; j_gene: TRBJ1-1; CDR3aa: CASSFSTVNTEAFF; CDR3nt: TGTGCCAGCAGTTTCTCGACAGTCAACACTGAAGCTTTCTTT
v_gene: TRBV25-1; abundance: few; d_gene: TRBD1; j_gene: TRBJ1-2; CDR3aa: CASSDPRQGKYGYTF; CDR3nt: TGTGCCAGCAGTGACCCCAGACAGGGAAAATATGGCTACACCTTC
v_gene: TRBV4-1; abundance: many; d_gene: -; j_gene: TRBJ1-1; CDR3aa: CASSPPLANTEAFF; CDR3nt: TGCGCCAGCAGCCCCCCACTCGCGAACACTGAAGCTTTCTTT
v_gene: TRBV7-6; abundance: -; d_gene: -; j_gene: TRBJ2-3; CDR3aa: CASSFLGLLRPDTQYF; CDR3nt: TGTGCCAGCAGCTTCCTGGGTCTCCTACGCCCAGATACGCAGTATTTT
v_gene: TRBV12-3/TRBV12-4; abundance: many; d_gene: TRBD1; j_gene: TRBJ2-3; CDR3aa: CASSRTGTTDTQYF; CDR3nt: TGTGCCAGCAGTCGGACAGGGACCACAGATACGCAGTATTTT
v_gene: TRBV29-1; abundance: few; d_gene: -; j_gene: TRBJ2-7; CDR3aa: CSVGGERALYEQYF; CDR3nt: TGCAGCGTTGGGGGAGAGCGGGCACTCTACGAGCAGTACTTC
v_gene: TRBV5-1; abundance: few; d_gene: TRBD1; j_gene: TRBJ2-1; CDR3aa: CASSLTGTAVNEQFF; CDR3nt: TGCGCCAGCAGTCTAACCGGGACAGCGGTCAATGAGCAGTTCTTC
v_gene: TRBV5-1; abundance: -; d_gene: TRBD2; j_gene: TRBJ2-1; CDR3aa: CASSIGRLAGIYNEQFF; CDR3nt: TGCGCCAGCAGCATCGGACGACTAGCGGGCATCTACAATGAGCAGTTCTTC
v_gene: TRBV19; abundance: -; d_gene: -; j_gene: TRBJ1-2; CDR3aa: CASSVSGNPNYGYTF; CDR3nt: TGTGCCAGTAGTGTATCCGGGAACCCTAACTATGGCTACACCTTC
v_gene: TRBV10-3; abundance: few; d_gene: -; j_gene: TRBJ1-5; CDR3aa: CAISESLGPQHF; CDR3nt: TGTGCCATCAGTGAGTCGTTGGGGCCCCAGCATTTT
v_gene: TRBV2; abundance: few; d_gene: TRBD2; j_gene: TRBJ2-3; CDR3aa: CASSDPGLAGAADTQYF; CDR3nt: TGTGCCAGCAGTGACCCTGGACTAGCGGGAGCCGCAGATACGCAGTATTTT
v_gene: TRBV7-3; abundance: -; d_gene: TRBD2; j_gene: TRBJ2-1; CDR3aa: CASSSLAGSYNEQFF; CDR3nt: TGTGCCAGCAGCTCGCTAGCGGGTTCCTACAATGAGCAGTTCTTC
v_gene: TRBV12-3/TRBV12-4; abundance: many; d_gene: -; j_gene: TRBJ2-5; CDR3aa: CASSPRLEETQYF; CDR3nt: TGTGCCAGCAGCCCGAGACTAGAGGAGACCCAGTACTTC
v_gene: TRBV7-3; abundance: few; d_gene: TRBD2; j_gene: TRBJ2-3; CDR3aa: CASSPRGGTDTQYF; CDR3nt: TGTGCCAGCAGCCCTCGGGGGGGCACAGATACGCAGTATTTT
v_gene: TRBV12-3/TRBV12-4; abundance: many; d_gene: TRBD1; j_gene: TRBJ1-2; CDR3aa: CASRTGGISVAGYTF; CDR3nt: TGTGCCAGCAGGACAGGGGGCATATCGGTTGCTGGCTACACCTTC
v_gene: TRBV5-1; abundance: -; d_gene: TRBD2; j_gene: TRBJ2-1; CDR3aa: CASSLAWTGRSYNEQFF; CDR3nt: TGCGCCAGCAGCTTGGCGTGGACCGGGAGGTCCTACAATGAGCAGTTCTTC
v_gene: TRBV6-1; abundance: many; d_gene: -; j_gene: TRBJ2-7; CDR3aa: CASYSGTTSYEQYF; CDR3nt: TGTGCCAGTTACTCCGGGACGACCTCCTACGAGCAGTACTTC
v_gene: TRBV27; abundance: -; d_gene: TRBD2; j_gene: TRBJ2-5; CDR3aa: CASRLAGIQETQYF; CDR3nt: TGTGCCAGCAGACTAGCGGGGATCCAAGAGACCCAGTACTTC